Reported below is one TCR beta chain. The target antigen is unknown. CDR3 size: 13 residues. Per germline, CDR1 SGHTA and CDR2 FQGNSA. Trimming shortened V by 2 bases and J by 6 bases, and 8 bases separated the two germline ends. A single record per CDR3 protein comes from TCRdb applying MiXCR to the RT-PCR reads. The data contain about 650,000 distinct CDR3 sequences, 14% of them singletons. These data are taken from a study of response to subunit inactivated influenza vaccine. Study-wide points: Few new T cells, the authors suggested, are recruited by each seasonal influenza vaccination.

The clonotype was recovered from a man aged 45-65 years who received an inactivated influenza vaccine. The sequencing here drew on PBMCs from blood, taken 14 to 15 days before vaccination. The chain uses TRBV7-2 and TRBJ2-4, with D perhaps matching TRBD2 (6 bases). The CDR3 protein is CASSLSSVNIQYF. In DNA, the CDR3 is TGTGCCAGCAGCTTATCTAGCGTAAACATTCAGTACTTC.